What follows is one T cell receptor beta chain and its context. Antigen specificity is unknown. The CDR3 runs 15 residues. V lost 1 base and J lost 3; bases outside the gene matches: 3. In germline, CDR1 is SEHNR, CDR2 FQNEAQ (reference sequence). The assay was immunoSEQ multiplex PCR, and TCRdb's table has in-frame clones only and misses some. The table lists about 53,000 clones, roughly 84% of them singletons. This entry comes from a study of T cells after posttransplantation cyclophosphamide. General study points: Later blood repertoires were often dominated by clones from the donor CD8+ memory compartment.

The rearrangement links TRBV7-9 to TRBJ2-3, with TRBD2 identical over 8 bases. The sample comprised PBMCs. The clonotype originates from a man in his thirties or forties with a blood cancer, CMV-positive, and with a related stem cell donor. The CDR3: CASSLEAGETDTQYF. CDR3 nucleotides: TGTGCCAGCAGCTTAGAAGCGGGAGAAACAGATACGCAGTATTTT.